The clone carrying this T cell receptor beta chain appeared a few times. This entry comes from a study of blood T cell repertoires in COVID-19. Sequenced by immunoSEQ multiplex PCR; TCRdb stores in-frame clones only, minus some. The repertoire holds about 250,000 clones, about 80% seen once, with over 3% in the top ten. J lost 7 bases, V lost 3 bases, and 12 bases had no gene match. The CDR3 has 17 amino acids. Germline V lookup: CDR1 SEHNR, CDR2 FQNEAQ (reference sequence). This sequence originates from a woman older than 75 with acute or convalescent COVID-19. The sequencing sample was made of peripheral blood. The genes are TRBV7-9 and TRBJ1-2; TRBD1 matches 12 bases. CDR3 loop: CASSFGTGGAQRFGYTF. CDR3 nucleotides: TGTGCCAGCAGCTTCGGGACAGGGGGCGCTCAGAGGTTTGGCTACACCTTC.